Below, one T cell receptor (beta chain) is given with its context. The antigen remains undetermined. The CDR3 loop spans 16 amino acids. Per the germline V gene, CDR1 is MDHEN and CDR2 is SYDVKM. Trimming cost V 2 bases and J 5 bases, with 13 bases left between them. Researchers ran the PCR with 60 Vbeta and 13 Jbeta primers. The protocol was immunoSEQ multiplex PCR, while the TCRdb copy is restricted to in-frame clones and leaves out a portion. The sample has 110,000 or so clones; 65% to 80% are singletons. This sample was included in a study of cytomegalovirus exposure and HLA in healthy donors. Study-level findings and limits: Accurate prediction of most subjects' HLA-A and HLA-B alleles from TCR beta sequences was reported. Most TCR sequences were seen very rarely across donors, but some public TCRs occurred in many.

The chain combines TRBV28 with TRBJ1-6; D gene unclear. This clonotype originated in a woman aged 40 to 55 in good health and CMV-seropositive. The sequencing sample was made of PBMCs. The DNA of the CDR3 is TGTGCCAGCAGTTTAATGGACGGGCGGGATAATTCACCCCTCCACTTT. This translates into CASSLMDGRDNSPLHF.